This T cell receptor beta chain comes out of a study of T-cell memory formation after mild COVID-19 (dated by TCRdb to about 2021). For the study in its entirety: Most TCR sequence clusters were specific to one of the two donors. Two young, previously healthy adult volunteers, one female and one male, were included in the cohort. In a couple of donors, T-cell clones that expanded and contracted after mild COVID-19 were tracked by sequencing TCRalpha and TCRbeta repertoires over time. Summary of the overall study and its limitations: Contracting CD4+ clones turned up mainly in the CM and EM memory subsets, whereas EMRA was where CD8+ clones were enriched. The study covered only a couple of mild cases, and larger cohorts including severe cases with pre-infection samples were considered necessary. SARS-CoV-2 specificity was not confirmed for the second-wave clones peaking on day 37. Clones contracting from day 15 to 85 had balanced CD4/CD8 phenotypes, while a second wave expanding from day 15 to 37 was biased towards CD4+. Some responding clones were detected in pre-infection memory, which suggested that pre-existing cross-reactive memory T cells had joined the SARS-CoV-2 response.

The germline V gene supplies CDR1 SGHTA and CDR2 FQGNSA. A distance of 14 bases separates the germline ends of V and J, which lose 5 bases and 4 bases respectively. The CDR3 holds 14 amino acids from the cysteine to the phenylalanine. Only CDR3 DNA is held: 42 bases, read in frame from base 1. Sequencing relied on an Illumina NovaSeq 6000. Using 5'RACE with constant-segment primers, TCRalpha and TCRbeta cDNA libraries were constructed, with sample barcodes and unique molecular identifiers added in the process. Trizol reagent was used to extract RNA from every sample. Library amplification was performed in two PCR steps, and a second sample barcode and Illumina TruSeq adapters were introduced in the second step. The libraries were sequenced on an Illumina NovaSeq using 2 x 150 bp paired-end reads. From the authors' description of their analysis: Demultiplexing of reads and collapsing into UMI-guided consensus sequences were performed with migec v1.2.7. Using mixcr v2.1.11, UMI consensuses were aligned to TRA and TRB V and J templates and then assembled into clonotypes. A clonotype was counted as expanded or contracted only if both edgeR and NoisET called the change significant, with noise models trained on biological replicates. For edgeR calls, a false discovery rate-adjusted p below 0.01 and a log2 fold-change threshold of 1 were applied. PCA with hierarchical clustering of max-normalized trajectories of the 1000 most abundant clonotypes was used as exploratory dynamics analysis. The CD4 or CD8 phenotype of responding clones was assigned using the separately sequenced CD4+ and CD8+ repertoires. TCRdb applied fastp at Q25 and MiXCR to the public reads, then kept only in-frame beta chains. A single entry per CDR3 protein holds the most common genes and DNA from its merged rows. The V and J calls here are based on TCRdb, not the publication. For this sample the table gives around 300,000 distinct CDR3 sequences, of which 10% to 15% were detected only once. 20% to 25% of the sample is held by the ten biggest clonotypes.

Ficoll-Paque density gradient centrifugation was the method used to isolate PBMCs. As concerns this clonotype: Its antigen specificity is not known. No much larger clone exists at a distance of one base, and base qualities are not known.

Sequencing was performed on PBMCs or a T cell subset sorted from them (not recorded which). The V and J genes are TRBV7-2 and TRBJ1-1; too little of a D gene remains to name it. This receptor was obtained from a man younger than 30 who had mild COVID-19 (a few samples of this study predate the infection). The sample titles of this study are shuffled in the database, so cell type and time point are left out; the donor was told from shared clones. The CDR3 loop reads CASSPPSGSTEAFF. The DNA sequence is TGTGCCAGCAGCCCCCCCTCGGGTTCCACTGAAGCTTTCTTT.